Below are 5 T cell receptor beta chains sequenced from a single sample in a study of cytomegalovirus exposure and HLA in healthy donors. Both 60 Vbeta primers and 13 Jbeta primers went into the PCR. Produced via immunoSEQ multiplex PCR; TCRdb's table is partial and in-frame only. The table lists 110,000 to 150,000 clones, roughly four fifths of them singletons, with more than 2.5% in the top ten. The sequencing sample was made of PBMCs. The receptor set was obtained from a man younger than 35 in good health and CMV-seropositive.

This clone has only a few counts. The chain recombines TRBV7-2 with TRBJ2-7; D is uncertain. The CDR3 length is 14 residues. V shed 1 base and J shed 3 bases, with 10 bases lying between them. From germline, CDR1 is SGHTA and CDR2 FQGNSA. CDR3 protein: CASSLDPSLYEQYF. CDR3 DNA: TGTGCCAGCAGCTTAGATCCCTCTCTCTACGAGCAGTACTTC. Based on the CDR3 plus reference TRBV7-2 and TRBJ2-7, the full variable domain is GAGVSQSPSNKVTEKGKDVELRCDPISGHTALYWYRQSLGQGLEFLIYFQGNSAPDKSGLPSDRFSAERTGGSVSTLTIQRTQQEDSAVYLCASSLDPSLYEQYFGPGTRLTVT.

The chain carries TRBV19 and TRBJ1-4, with no clear D. Trimming took off 5 bases at V and 8 bases at J, with 6 bases between the two ends. The CDR3 extends over 11 amino acids. Germline V CDR1 and CDR2: LNHDA, SQIVND (reference sequence). This chain's CDR3 is CASSSREKLFF. DNA of the CDR3: TGTGCCAGTAGTTCGAGGGAAAAACTGTTTTTT.

The rearrangement joins TRBV2 to TRBJ1-4, with D perhaps TRBD1 (5 bases). The CDR3 length is 13 residues. Deletions cut 10 bases from V and 8 bases from J, with 17 bases between. The germline V gene encodes CDR1 SNHLY and CDR2 FYNNEI. CDR3 sequence reads: CATGVGEREKLFF. For the CDR3, the DNA is TGTGCCACCGGAGTAGGGGAACGAGAAAAACTGTTTTTT.

The chain combines TRBV5-4 with TRBJ2-1; D not certain. Germline CDR1 SGHNT, CDR2 YYREEE (reference sequence). Trimming pared 6 bases from V and 2 bases from J, leaving 6 bases between. This CDR3 is 12 amino acids long. CDR3 nucleotides: TGTGCCAGCATTAGTCCCTACAATGAGCAGTTCTTC. Its protein product is CASISPYNEQFF.

The V call is TRBV9, the J call TRBJ2-3, with D tentatively TRBD1 (6 bases). V lost 2 bases and J lost 1, with 20 bases in between. From germline, CDR1 is SGDLS and CDR2 YYNGEE. The CDR3 contains 18 residues. CDR3 sequence: CASSVTPGQISGTDTQYF. The CDR3 DNA reads TGTGCCAGCAGCGTCACGCCGGGACAAATTTCTGGCACAGATACGCAGTATTTT.